The sequence of this T cell receptor beta chain was determined in a study of memory CD4+ T cells and cytomegalovirus serostatus. Background on the study: Healthy Belgian adult donors included roughly nine CMV-positive and 24 CMV-negative people. Broader study findings: The CMV-associated TCR signature appears largely within the CD4+ memory repertoire.

V shed 4 bases and J shed 8 bases, with 13 bases lying between them. Germline V gene lookup returns CDR1 SGHTS and CDR2 YDEGEE. The CDR3 runs 13 residues. Assay used: immunoSEQ multiplex PCR; TCRdb lists only in-frame clones, some missing. The sample contains 38,000 or so clones, 75% to 85% of which appear only once. The sort gate was single viable CD3+CD4+CD8-CD45RO+ cells for memory CD4+ T cells. Comment on this clone: What it binds is unknown.

Input material: memory CD4+ T cells from blood. The V gene is TRBV5-8, the J gene TRBJ2-1; D is uncertain. This clonotype was obtained from an adult in good health and CMV-seronegative. The CDR3 DNA is TGTGCCAGCAGCCGTCGTAACGGGTATGAGCAGTTCTTC. It yields the protein CASSRRNGYEQFF.